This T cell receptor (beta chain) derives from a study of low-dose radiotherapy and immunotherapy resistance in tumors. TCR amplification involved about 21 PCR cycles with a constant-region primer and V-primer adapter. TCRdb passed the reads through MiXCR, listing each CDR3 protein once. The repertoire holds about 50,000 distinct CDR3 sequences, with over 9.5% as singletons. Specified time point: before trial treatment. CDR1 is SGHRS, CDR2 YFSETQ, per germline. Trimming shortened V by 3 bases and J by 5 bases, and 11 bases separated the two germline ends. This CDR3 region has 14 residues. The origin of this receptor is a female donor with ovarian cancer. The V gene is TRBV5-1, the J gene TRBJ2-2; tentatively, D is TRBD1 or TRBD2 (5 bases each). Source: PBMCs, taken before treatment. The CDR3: CASSWDGGTGELFF. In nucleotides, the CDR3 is TGCGCCAGCAGCTGGGACGGCGGAACCGGGGAGCTGTTTTTT.